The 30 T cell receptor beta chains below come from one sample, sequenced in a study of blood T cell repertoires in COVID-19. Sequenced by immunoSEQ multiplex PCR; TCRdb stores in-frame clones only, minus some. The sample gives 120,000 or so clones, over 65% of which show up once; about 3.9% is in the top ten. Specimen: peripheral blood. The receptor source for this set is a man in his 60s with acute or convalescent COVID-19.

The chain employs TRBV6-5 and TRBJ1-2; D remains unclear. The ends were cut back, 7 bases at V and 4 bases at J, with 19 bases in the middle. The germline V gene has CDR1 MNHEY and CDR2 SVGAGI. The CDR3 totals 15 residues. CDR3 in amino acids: CASNTGAARGYGYTF. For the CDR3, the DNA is TGTGCCAGCAACACGGGTGCTGCTCGGGGCTATGGCTACACCTTC.

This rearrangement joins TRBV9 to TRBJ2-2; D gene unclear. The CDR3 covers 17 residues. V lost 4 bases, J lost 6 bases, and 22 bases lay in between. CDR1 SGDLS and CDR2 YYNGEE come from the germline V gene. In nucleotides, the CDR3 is TGTGCCAGCAGCCCCCGTTCATTCTCATTAACTCCCGGGGAGCTGTTTTTT. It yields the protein CASSPRSFSLTPGELFF. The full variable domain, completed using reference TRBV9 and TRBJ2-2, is DSGVTQTPKHLITATGQRVTLRCSPRSGDLSVYWYQQSLDQGLQFLIQYYNGEERAKGNILERFSAQQFPDLHSELNLSSLELGDSALYFCASSPRSFSLTPGELFFGEGSRLTVL.

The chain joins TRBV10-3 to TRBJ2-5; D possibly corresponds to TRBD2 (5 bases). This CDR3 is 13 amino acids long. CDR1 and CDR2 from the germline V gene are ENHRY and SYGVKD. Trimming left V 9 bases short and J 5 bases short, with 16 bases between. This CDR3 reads CAIGSLPGETQYF. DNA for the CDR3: TGTGCCATTGGTAGCCTCCCGGGGGAGACCCAGTACTTC.

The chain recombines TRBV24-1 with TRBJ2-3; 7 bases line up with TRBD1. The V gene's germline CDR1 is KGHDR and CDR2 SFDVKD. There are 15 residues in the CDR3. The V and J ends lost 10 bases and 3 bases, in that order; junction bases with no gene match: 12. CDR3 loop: CATSEWTGGTDTQYF. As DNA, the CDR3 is TGTGCCACATCAGAATGGACAGGCGGGACAGATACGCAGTATTTT.

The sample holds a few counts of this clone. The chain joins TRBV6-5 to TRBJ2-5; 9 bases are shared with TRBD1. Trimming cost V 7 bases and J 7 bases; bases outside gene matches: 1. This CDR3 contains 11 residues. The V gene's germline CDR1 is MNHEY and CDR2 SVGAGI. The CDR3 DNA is TGTGCCAGCATGACAGGGGGGACCCAGTACTTC. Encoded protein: CASMTGGTQYF.

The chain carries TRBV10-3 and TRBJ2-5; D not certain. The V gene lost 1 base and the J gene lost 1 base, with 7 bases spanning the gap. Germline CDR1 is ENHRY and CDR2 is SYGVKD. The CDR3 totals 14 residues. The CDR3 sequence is CAISEYPRQETQYF. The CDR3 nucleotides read TGTGCCATCAGTGAGTATCCGCGCCAAGAGACCCAGTACTTC.

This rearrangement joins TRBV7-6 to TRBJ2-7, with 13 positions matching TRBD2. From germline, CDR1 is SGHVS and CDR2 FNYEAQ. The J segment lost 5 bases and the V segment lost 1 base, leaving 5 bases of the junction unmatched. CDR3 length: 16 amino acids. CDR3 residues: CASSLELAGGPNEQYF. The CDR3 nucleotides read TGTGCCAGCAGCTTAGAACTAGCGGGAGGGCCGAACGAGCAGTACTTC.

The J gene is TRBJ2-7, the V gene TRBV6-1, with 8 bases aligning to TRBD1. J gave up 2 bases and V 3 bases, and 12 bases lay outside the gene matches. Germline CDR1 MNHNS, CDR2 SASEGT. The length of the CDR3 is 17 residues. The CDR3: CASSDERTGLRAYEQYF. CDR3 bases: TGTGCCAGCAGTGACGAGAGGACAGGGCTCCGAGCCTACGAGCAGTACTTC.

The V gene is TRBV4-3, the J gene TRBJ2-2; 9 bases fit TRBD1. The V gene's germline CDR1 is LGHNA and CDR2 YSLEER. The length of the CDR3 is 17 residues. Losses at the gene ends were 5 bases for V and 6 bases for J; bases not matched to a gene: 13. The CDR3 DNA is TGCGCCAGCAGCGACAGGGGGGTCACTAGGTTCCCCGGGGAGCTGTTTTTT. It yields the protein CASSDRGVTRFPGELFF.

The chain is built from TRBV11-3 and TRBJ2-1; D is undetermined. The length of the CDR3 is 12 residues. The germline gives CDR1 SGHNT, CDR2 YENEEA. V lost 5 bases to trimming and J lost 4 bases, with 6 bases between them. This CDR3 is CASSPGYNEQFF. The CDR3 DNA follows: TGTGCCAGCAGCCCCGGGTACAATGAGCAGTTCTTC.

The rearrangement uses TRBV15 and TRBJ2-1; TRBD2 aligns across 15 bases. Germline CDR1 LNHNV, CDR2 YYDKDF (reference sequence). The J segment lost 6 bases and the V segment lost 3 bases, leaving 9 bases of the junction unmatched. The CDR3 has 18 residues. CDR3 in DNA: TGTGCCACCAGCAGTTTGTGGACTAGCGGGAGGGCAGTCAATGAGCAGTTCTTC. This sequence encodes CATSSLWTSGRAVNEQFF.

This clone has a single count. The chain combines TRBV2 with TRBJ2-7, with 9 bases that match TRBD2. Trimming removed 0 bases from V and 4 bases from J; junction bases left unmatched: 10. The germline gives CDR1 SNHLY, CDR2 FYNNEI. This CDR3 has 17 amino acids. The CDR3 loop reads CASSEAPSGRIRYEQYF. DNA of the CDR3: TGTGCCAGCAGTGAAGCGCCCAGCGGGAGGATCCGGTACGAGCAGTACTTC.

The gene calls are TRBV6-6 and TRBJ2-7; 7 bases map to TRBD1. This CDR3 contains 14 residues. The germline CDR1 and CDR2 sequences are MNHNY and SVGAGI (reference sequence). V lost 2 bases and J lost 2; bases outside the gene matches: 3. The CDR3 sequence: CASSYNRGAYEQYF. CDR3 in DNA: TGTGCCAGCAGTTACAACAGGGGAGCCTACGAGCAGTACTTC.

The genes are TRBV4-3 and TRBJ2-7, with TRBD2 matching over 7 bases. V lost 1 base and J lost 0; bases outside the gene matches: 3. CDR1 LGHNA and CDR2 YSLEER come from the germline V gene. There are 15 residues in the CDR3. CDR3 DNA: TGCGCCAGCAGCCAAGGCCTAGCGGTCTCCTACGAGCAGTACTTC. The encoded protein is CASSQGLAVSYEQYF.

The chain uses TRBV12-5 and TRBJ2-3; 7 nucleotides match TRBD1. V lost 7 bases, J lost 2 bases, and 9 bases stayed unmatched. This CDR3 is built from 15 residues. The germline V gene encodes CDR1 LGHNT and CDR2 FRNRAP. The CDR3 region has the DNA TGTGCTAGTGCCCCCGTGACAGGGCTCACAGATACGCAGTATTTT. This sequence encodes CASAPVTGLTDTQYF.

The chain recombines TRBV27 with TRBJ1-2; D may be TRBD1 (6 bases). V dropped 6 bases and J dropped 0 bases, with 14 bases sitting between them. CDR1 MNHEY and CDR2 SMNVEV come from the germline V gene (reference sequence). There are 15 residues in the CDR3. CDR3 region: CASRARQAANYGYTF. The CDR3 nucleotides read TGTGCCAGCAGGGCACGACAGGCTGCTAACTATGGCTACACCTTC.

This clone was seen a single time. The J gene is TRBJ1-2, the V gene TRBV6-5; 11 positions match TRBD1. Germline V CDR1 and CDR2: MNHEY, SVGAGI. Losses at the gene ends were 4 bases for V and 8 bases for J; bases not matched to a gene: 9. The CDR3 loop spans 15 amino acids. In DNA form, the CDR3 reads TGTGCCAGCAGTTTGTCCGGGACAGGGGGGATCGGCTACACCTTC. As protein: CASSLSGTGGIGYTF.

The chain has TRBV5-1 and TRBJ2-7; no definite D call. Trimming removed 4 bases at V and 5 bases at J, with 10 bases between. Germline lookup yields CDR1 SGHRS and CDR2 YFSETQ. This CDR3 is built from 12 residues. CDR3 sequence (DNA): TGCGCCAGCAGCCGGTCTCTGGACGAGCAGTACTTC. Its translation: CASSRSLDEQYF.

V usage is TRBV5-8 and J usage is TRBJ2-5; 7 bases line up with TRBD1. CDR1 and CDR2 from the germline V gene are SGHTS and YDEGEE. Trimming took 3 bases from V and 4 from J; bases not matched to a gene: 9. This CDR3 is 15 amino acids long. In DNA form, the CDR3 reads TGTGCCAGCAGCTCCGGGACAGAGAGCGGAGAGACCCAGTACTTC. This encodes CASSSGTESGETQYF. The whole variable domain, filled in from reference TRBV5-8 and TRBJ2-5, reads EAGVTQSPTHLIKTRGQQATLRCSPISGHTSVYWYQQALGLGLQFLLWYDEGEERNRGNFPPRFSGRQFPNYSSELNVNALELEDSALYLCASSSGTESGETQYFGPGTRLLVL.

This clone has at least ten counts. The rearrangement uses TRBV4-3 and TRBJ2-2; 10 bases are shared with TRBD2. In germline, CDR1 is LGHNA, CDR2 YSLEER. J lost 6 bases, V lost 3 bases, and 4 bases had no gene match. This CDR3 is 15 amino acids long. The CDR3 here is CASSHRAGGAGELFF. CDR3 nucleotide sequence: TGCGCCAGCAGCCACCGAGCGGGAGGGGCCGGGGAGCTGTTTTTT.

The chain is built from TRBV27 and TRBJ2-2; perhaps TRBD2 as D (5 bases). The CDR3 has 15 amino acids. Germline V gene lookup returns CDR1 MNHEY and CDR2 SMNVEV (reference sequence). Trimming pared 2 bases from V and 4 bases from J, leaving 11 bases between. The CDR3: CASSLASGRTGELFF. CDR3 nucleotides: TGTGCCAGCAGTTTAGCAAGCGGTCGCACCGGGGAGCTGTTTTTT.

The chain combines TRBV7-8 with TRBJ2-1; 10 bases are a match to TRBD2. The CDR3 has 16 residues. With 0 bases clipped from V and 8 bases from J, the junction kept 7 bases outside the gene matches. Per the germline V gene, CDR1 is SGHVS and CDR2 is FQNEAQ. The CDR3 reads CASSLARLAGDYEQFF. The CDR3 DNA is TGTGCCAGCAGCTTAGCCCGGCTAGCGGGAGACTATGAGCAGTTCTTC.

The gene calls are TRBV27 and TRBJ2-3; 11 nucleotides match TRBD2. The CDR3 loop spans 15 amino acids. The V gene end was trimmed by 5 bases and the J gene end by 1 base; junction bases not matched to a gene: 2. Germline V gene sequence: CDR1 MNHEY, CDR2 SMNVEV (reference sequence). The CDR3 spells CASSPLAGGTDTQYF. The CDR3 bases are TGTGCCAGCAGTCCACTAGCGGGAGGCACAGATACGCAGTATTTT.

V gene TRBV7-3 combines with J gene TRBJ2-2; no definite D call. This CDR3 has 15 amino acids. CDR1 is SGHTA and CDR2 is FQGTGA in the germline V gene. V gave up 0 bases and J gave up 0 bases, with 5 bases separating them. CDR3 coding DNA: TGTGCCAGCAGCTTAACCGGTACGAACACCGGGGAGCTGTTTTTT. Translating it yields CASSLTGTNTGELFF.

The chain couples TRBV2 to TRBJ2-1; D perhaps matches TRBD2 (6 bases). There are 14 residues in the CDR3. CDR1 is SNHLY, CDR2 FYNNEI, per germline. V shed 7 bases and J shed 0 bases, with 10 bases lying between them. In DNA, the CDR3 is TGTGCCAGCACCCGGGGGAGCTCCTACAATGAGCAGTTCTTC. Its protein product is CASTRGSSYNEQFF.

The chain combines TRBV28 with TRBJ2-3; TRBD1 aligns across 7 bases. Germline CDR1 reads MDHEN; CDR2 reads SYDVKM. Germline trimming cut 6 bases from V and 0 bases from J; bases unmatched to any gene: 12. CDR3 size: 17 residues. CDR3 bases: TGTGCCAGCAGCAACTCACAGGGGTTAGGTAGCACAGATACGCAGTATTTT. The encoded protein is CASSNSQGLGSTDTQYF.

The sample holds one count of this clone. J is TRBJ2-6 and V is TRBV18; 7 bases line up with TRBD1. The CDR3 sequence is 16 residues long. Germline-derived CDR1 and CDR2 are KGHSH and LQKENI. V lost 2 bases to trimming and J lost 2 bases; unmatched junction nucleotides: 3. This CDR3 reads CASSPNRGTGANVLTF. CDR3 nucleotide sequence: TGTGCCAGCTCACCAAACAGGGGTACTGGGGCCAACGTCCTGACTTTC.

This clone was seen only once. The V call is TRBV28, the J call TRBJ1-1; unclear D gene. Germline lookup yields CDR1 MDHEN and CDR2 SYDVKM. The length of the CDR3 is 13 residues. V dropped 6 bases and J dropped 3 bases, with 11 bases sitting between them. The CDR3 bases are TGTGCCAGCAGCAAACGGGTGTACACTGAAGCTTTCTTT. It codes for CASSKRVYTEAFF. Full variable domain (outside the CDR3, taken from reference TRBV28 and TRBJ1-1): DVKVTQSSRYLVKRTGEKVFLECVQDMDHENMFWYRQDPGLGLRLIYFSYDVKMKEKGDIPEGYSVSREKKERFSLILESASTNQTSMYLCASSKRVYTEAFFGQGTRLTVV.

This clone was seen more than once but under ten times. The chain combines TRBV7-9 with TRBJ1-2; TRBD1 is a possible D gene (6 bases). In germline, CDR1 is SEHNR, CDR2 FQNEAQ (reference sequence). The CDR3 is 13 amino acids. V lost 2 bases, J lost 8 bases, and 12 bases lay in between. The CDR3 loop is CASSLLDSGGYTF. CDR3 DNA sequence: TGTGCCAGCAGCTTACTGGACAGTGGAGGCTACACCTTC.

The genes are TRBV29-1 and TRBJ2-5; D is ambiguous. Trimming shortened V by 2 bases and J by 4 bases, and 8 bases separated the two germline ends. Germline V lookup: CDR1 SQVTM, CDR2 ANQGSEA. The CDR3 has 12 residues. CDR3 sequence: CSVELERETQYF. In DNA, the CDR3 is TGCAGCGTTGAACTAGAACGAGAGACCCAGTACTTC.